This T cell receptor (beta chain) was recorded in a study of OX40 agonist ivuxolimab in advanced cancers. Study-level information: Partial responses occurred in Three dose-escalation patients, one with hepatocellular carcinoma and two with cutaneous melanoma.

Findings and caveats of the study: CD4+ and CD8+ blood T cells expanded clonally by week 6 at 0.1 to 3.0 mg/kg. Some of the lowest clonal expansion was seen in partial responders at 0.1-3.0 mg/kg.

Trimming removed 6 bases from V and 4 bases from J, with 9 bases in between. The CDR3 spans 12 residues. CDR1 ENHRY and CDR2 SYGVKD come from the germline V gene. About this clone: Antigen: not known.

Here immunoSEQ multiplex PCR was the method, and the copy in TCRdb shows in-frame clones only, minus some. The sample shows fewer than 85,000 clones, 80% to 85% of them seen only once. This clonotype was sampled from an adult with an advanced solid tumor such as melanoma, head and neck, liver or kidney cancer. The sequenced sample was CD4+ or CD8+ T cells sorted from blood, obtained in a trial of the OX40 agonist ivuxolimab. The chain uses TRBV10-3 and TRBJ2-5, with D perhaps TRBD1 or TRBD2 (5 bases each). The CDR3 DNA is TGTGCCATCAGGGGGGACGGAGAGACCCAGTACTTC. It specifies CAIRGDGETQYF.